This is a list of T cell receptor beta chains from one sample in a study of cytomegalovirus exposure and HLA in healthy donors. Generated by immunoSEQ multiplex PCR, the TCRdb table keeps only in-frame clones and is missing some. The repertoire holds under 150,000 clones, with 67% as singletons. The sequenced sample was PBMCs. The receptors were gathered from a young man in good health and CMV-seropositive. The CDR3 runs from the conserved cysteine through the conserved F or W. D genes are given only for firm matches. Size is omitted from some rows. Given values are once, few, many or a class for expanded clones.

d_gene,j_gene,abundance,v_gene,CDR3nt,CDR3aa
TRBD1,TRBJ1-6,.,TRBV5-6,TGTGCCAGCACGAGGACAGGGGATAATTCACCCCTCCACTTT,CASTRTGDNSPLHF
TRBD1,TRBJ1-4,.,TRBV5-5,TGTGCCAGCAGCTTCCCCGGGACAGGGGATGAAAAACTGTTTTTT,CASSFPGTGDEKLFF
.,TRBJ2-1,.,TRBV30,TGTGCCTGGATCGGCGTCGGGGGCTCCTACAATGAGCAGTTCTTC,CAWIGVGGSYNEQFF
.,TRBJ2-6,.,TRBV29-1,TGCAGCGCCCAAGCTCGGGGGGCCAACGTCCTGACTTTC,CSAQARGANVLTF
.,TRBJ2-7,.,TRBV28,TGTGCCATTTTGGGACATAACTCCTACGAGCAGTACTTC,CAILGHNSYEQYF
TRBD1,TRBJ1-5,few,TRBV2,TGTGCCAGCAGTTGGACAGGGGGAAATCAGCCCCAGCATTTT,CASSWTGGNQPQHF
.,TRBJ1-3,.,TRBV5-1,TGCGCCAGCAGCCTCGGGACAACTGGAAACACCATATATTTT,CASSLGTTGNTIYF
TRBD2,TRBJ2-3,.,TRBV11-2,TGTGCCAGCAGAGCGGGACTGTACTCAGATACGCAGTATTTT,CASRAGLYSDTQYF
TRBD1,TRBJ2-1,.,TRBV28,TGTGCCAGCAGACGGACAGGGGGTTTGTACAATGAGCAGTTCTTC,CASRRTGGLYNEQFF
.,TRBJ1-2,.,TRBV19,TGTGCCAGTAGTGTTCGGGTGAAGGACTATGGCTACACCTTC,CASSVRVKDYGYTF
.,TRBJ2-5,.,TRBV2,TGTGCCAGCAGTGAGACGGGACTGCCTAAAGAGACCCAGTACTTC,CASSETGLPKETQYF
.,TRBJ1-5,.,TRBV4-1,TGCGCCAGCAGCCGGGGGGGAACGGGTCAGAATCAGCCCCAGCATTTT,CASSRGGTGQNQPQHF
TRBD2,TRBJ2-1,.,TRBV4-1,TGCGCCAGCAGCGGGGGGGTTTTTGATCCCTACAATGAGCAGTTCTTC,CASSGGVFDPYNEQFF
TRBD1,TRBJ1-2,.,TRBV6-5,TGTGCCAGCAGCCGCTTCCAGGGGGCGTCGGGCTACACCTTC,CASSRFQGASGYTF
.,TRBJ1-5,.,TRBV5-3,TGTGCCAGAAGTTTGGAGACAGGAGCCTATAATCAGCCCCAGCATTTT,CARSLETGAYNQPQHF
.,TRBJ1-1,.,TRBV28,TGTGCCAGCAGTTTGACCGGGTCCACTGAAGCTTTCTTT,CASSLTGSTEAFF
.,TRBJ2-7,.,TRBV27,TGTGCCAGCAAGGGGCCCAGGAGCTCCTACGAGCAGTACTTC,CASKGPRSSYEQYF
.,TRBJ2-1,.,TRBV13,TGTGCCAGCAGCCCCCCAGGTGGCGGGGCGACGATCAATGAGCAGTTCTTC,CASSPPGGGATINEQFF
TRBD1,TRBJ2-1,.,TRBV19,TGTGCCAGTAGTATACTCCCGGGACAGGGGAACAATGAGCAGTTCTTC,CASSILPGQGNNEQFF
.,TRBJ1-1,.,TRBV14,TGTGCCAGCAGCCAAGATTGGGGGGGGCTGAACACTGAAGCTTTCTTT,CASSQDWGGLNTEAFF
.,TRBJ2-2,.,TRBV10-1,TGCGCCAGCGGCAAGGGGGGGGGTACGAACACCGGGGAGCTGTTTTTT,CASGKGGGTNTGELFF
TRBD2,TRBJ2-1,.,TRBV7-2,TGTGCCAGCACTACATCGGCGGGGGGCTCCTACAATGAGCAGTTCTTC,CASTTSAGGSYNEQFF
TRBD1,TRBJ1-6,once,TRBV28,TGTGCCAGCAGTTCCGGGACAGGATTTCTCTCCTATAATTCACCCCTCCACTTT,CASSSGTGFLSYNSPLHF
.,TRBJ2-5,few,TRBV5-1,TGCGCCAGCAGCCGGGGTCCGGCGGCCTCCCAGAAGTTAGGGACCCAGTACTTC,CASSRGPAASQKLGTQYF
TRBD2,TRBJ2-7,.,TRBV5-5,TGTGCCAGCAGCCTGTTGAGGGAGGGCTACGAGCAGTACTTC,CASSLLREGYEQYF
.,TRBJ1-2,.,TRBV7-9,TGTGCCAGCACACGGACTGACGTGGCCGGCTACACCTTC,CASTRTDVAGYTF
TRBD2,TRBJ2-3,.,TRBV5-1,TGCGCCAGCAGCTTGGAAGCGGGGGCGGGCACAGATACGCAGTATTTT,CASSLEAGAGTDTQYF
TRBD2,TRBJ2-1,.,TRBV28,TGTGCCAGCAGTTCGCGGGGGGCTGAGCAGTTCTTC,CASSSRGAEQFF
.,TRBJ2-6,.,TRBV2,TGTGCCAGCAGCCTACTTGACTCTGGGGCCAACGTCCTGACTTTC,CASSLLDSGANVLTF
.,TRBJ2-5,once,TRBV5-8,TGTGCCAGCAGGCATCAGGGGTTGGGCGAGACCCAGTACTTC,CASRHQGLGETQYF
.,TRBJ2-2,.,TRBV5-1,TGCGCCAGCAGCTTACAGCCTTTGGTAACAAACACCGGGGAGCTGTTTTTT,CASSLQPLVTNTGELFF
TRBD1,TRBJ1-1,.,TRBV23-1,TGCGCCAGCAGGACAGGGGGGAAGAACACTGAAGCTTTCTTT,CASRTGGKNTEAFF
.,TRBJ1-5,.,TRBV30,TGTGCCTGGAGTGTAGGTGCGGGGATCAATCAGCCCCAGCATTTT,CAWSVGAGINQPQHF
TRBD1,TRBJ2-4,.,TRBV30,TGTGCCTGGAGTGTACAGGGGGTAATTTCGGACATTCAGTACTTC,CAWSVQGVISDIQYF
.,TRBJ1-1,.,TRBV2,TGTGCCAGCAGCGCTCAGGGGCCCACTGAAGCTTTCTTT,CASSAQGPTEAFF
TRBD1,TRBJ2-5,few,TRBV7-2,TGTGCCAGCAGCTTAGGTCACAGGGGAGAGACCCAGTACTTC,CASSLGHRGETQYF
TRBD2,TRBJ2-7,.,TRBV7-2,TGTGCCAGCAGCTTAACTAGCGGAGAGAACTACGAGCAGTACTTC,CASSLTSGENYEQYF
.,TRBJ1-1,few,TRBV7-3,TGTGCCAGCAGCCCTTATTTGAACACTGAAGCTTTCTTT,CASSPYLNTEAFF
.,TRBJ2-2,.,TRBV7-9,TGTGCCAGCAGCTTAGCCGCAGGGTGGACCGGGGAGCTGTTTTTT,CASSLAAGWTGELFF
TRBD1,TRBJ1-1,.,TRBV29-1,TGCAGCGCGGGAGACGACAGGGGTGCGACTTTCTTT,CSAGDDRGATFF
.,TRBJ2-2,.,TRBV10-3,TGTGCCATCACCGGGACAAACGGCGGGGAGCTGTTTTTT,CAITGTNGGELFF
.,TRBJ1-1,.,TRBV10-3,TGTGCCATCAGGGCAGGGGTGGACACTGAAGCTTTCTTT,CAIRAGVDTEAFF
.,TRBJ1-5,once,TRBV2,TGTGCCAGCAGAGAACGGGAGAGCAGGGAACAGCCCCAGCATTTT,CASRERESREQPQHF
TRBD1,TRBJ1-1,few,TRBV7-9,TGTGCCAGCAGCTTAGGACAGGGAAATACTGAAGCTTTCTTT,CASSLGQGNTEAFF
.,TRBJ2-3,.,TRBV5-1,TGCGCCAGCAGCTTGGCACAGGGCGGGACAGATACGCAGTATTTT,CASSLAQGGTDTQYF
.,TRBJ2-3,.,TRBV5-6,TGTGCCAGCAGCTCAGGGATCACAGATACGCAGTATTTT,CASSSGITDTQYF
.,TRBJ1-2,few,TRBV10-2,TGCGCCAGCAGTGAGACGACTGCGGCCGTTGGCTATGGCTACACCTTC,CASSETTAAVGYGYTF
.,TRBJ1-6,.,TRBV7-3,TGTGCCAGCAGACTCTCGAGGGAGTCACCCCTCCACTTT,CASRLSRESPLHF
.,TRBJ1-2,.,TRBV6-1,TGTGCCAGCAGTAGGACATTGGATGGCTACACCTTC,CASSRTLDGYTF
TRBD1,TRBJ1-5,.,TRBV4-2,TGTGCCAGCAGCCAGCTATCGGGACAGCTCAATCAGCCCCAGCATTTT,CASSQLSGQLNQPQHF
.,TRBJ1-2,.,TRBV12-1,TGTGCCAGCAGCGACAGGGCTGACTATGGCTACACCTTC,CASSDRADYGYTF